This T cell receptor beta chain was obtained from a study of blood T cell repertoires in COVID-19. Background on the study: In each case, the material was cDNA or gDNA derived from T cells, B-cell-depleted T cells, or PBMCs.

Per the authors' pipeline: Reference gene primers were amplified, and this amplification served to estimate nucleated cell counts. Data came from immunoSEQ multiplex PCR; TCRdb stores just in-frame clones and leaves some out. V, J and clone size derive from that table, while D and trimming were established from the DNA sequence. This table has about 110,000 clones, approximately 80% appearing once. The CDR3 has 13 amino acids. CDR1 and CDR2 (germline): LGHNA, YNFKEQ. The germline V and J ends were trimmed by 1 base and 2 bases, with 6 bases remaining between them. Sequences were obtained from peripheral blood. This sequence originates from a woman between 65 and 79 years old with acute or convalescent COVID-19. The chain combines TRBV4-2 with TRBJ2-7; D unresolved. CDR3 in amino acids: CASSQVVTYEQYF. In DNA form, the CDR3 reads TGTGCCAGCAGCCAAGTCGTTACCTACGAGCAGTACTTC.